Each of the 9 T cell receptor beta chains below was sequenced from the same sample in a study of beta chain features in type 1 diabetes. Overall study findings and caveats: Shortening that was moderate but significant affected the TCRB CDR3s of Type 1 diabetes patients in all four CD4+ subsets.

The whole isolated RNA underwent reverse transcription, so sequencing captured expressed TCRB transcripts. Here immunoSEQ multiplex PCR was the method, and the copy in TCRdb shows in-frame clones only, minus some. The sample consists of a few hundred thousand clones, around 16% of them appearing once. Their target antigens are unknown. Sequenced: naive CD4+ T cells from blood. These receptors all stem from a young man with type 1 diabetes.

The chain links TRBV6-1 to TRBJ2-7, with TRBD2 as a possible D gene (5 bases). CDR1 is MNHNS, CDR2 SASEGT, per germline. CDR3 length: 14 amino acids. V lost 8 bases and J 3 bases, leaving 17 bases between the germline ends. The CDR3 region is CASRAYRGNYEQYF. The DNA for the CDR3 is TGTGCCAGCCGAGCATACCGGGGAAACTACGAGCAGTACTTC.

Only a few counts were recorded for this clone. The chain employs TRBV15 and TRBJ2-5; D may be TRBD2 (5 bases). The V end lost 2 bases, the J end lost 3 bases, and 13 bases lay between the germline ends. The germline CDR1 and CDR2 sequences are LNHNV and YYDKDF (reference sequence). The CDR3 loop spans 15 amino acids. CDR3 in DNA: TGTGCCACCAGCAGACCCCTGGCCGGGGAAGAGACCCAGTACTTC. Its protein product is CATSRPLAGEETQYF.

This clone was recorded a few times. The rearrangement joins TRBV7-9 to TRBJ2-6, with 9 bases that match TRBD1. CDR3 size: 15 residues. J gave up 4 bases and V 5 bases, and 3 bases lay outside the gene matches. Germline assignment: CDR1 SEHNR and CDR2 FQNEAQ (reference sequence). CDR3 amino acids: CASSRTGDGANVLTF. The CDR3 nucleotides are TGTGCCAGCAGCCGGACAGGGGACGGGGCCAACGTCCTGACTTTC.

This clone was picked up a small number of times. The germline gene is not matched at one end of the junction; a read error may be the cause. The V and J genes are TRBV5-1 and TRBJ2-1; no reliable D call. This CDR3 spans 11 amino acids. CDR1 is SGHRS and CDR2 is YFSETQ in the germline V gene. The CDR3 coding sequence is TGCGCCAGCAGCTTGCAAGATAAAACCATCTTC. Its protein is CASSLQDKTIF. The variable domain in full, completed from reference TRBV5-1 and TRBJ2-1, reads KAGVTQTPRYLIKTRGQQVTLSCSPISGHRSVSWYQQTPGQGLQFLFEYFSETQRNKGNFPGRFSGRQFSNSRSEMNVSTLELGDSALYLCASSLQDKTIFGPGTRLTVL.

This clone turned up a few times. This chain joins TRBV28 and TRBJ2-7; 9 nucleotides agree with TRBD1. Germline loops: CDR1 MDHEN, CDR2 SYDVKM. With 4 bases clipped from V and 3 bases from J, the junction kept 10 bases outside the gene matches. The CDR3 runs 16 residues. This chain's CDR3 is CASSSPGTGSSYEQYF. CDR3 bases: TGTGCCAGCAGTTCACCTGGGACAGGGAGTAGCTACGAGCAGTACTTC. Full variable domain (remainder filled in from reference TRBV28 and TRBJ2-7): DVKVTQSSRYLVKRTGEKVFLECVQDMDHENMFWYRQDPGLGLRLIYFSYDVKMKEKGDIPEGYSVSREKKERFSLILESASTNQTSMYLCASSSPGTGSSYEQYFGPGTRLTVT.

DNA of the CDR3: TGTGCCAGCAGCTTTAGCGGGGACTACGAGCAGTACTTC. It translates to CASSFSGDYEQYF. The V and J genes are TRBV7-9 and TRBJ2-7; TRBD2 agrees at 8 bases. Trimming removed 3 bases from V and 3 bases from J; junction bases left unmatched: 1. The CDR3 contains 13 residues. CDR1 and CDR2 (germline): SEHNR, FQNEAQ (reference sequence).

This chain links TRBV4-1 with TRBJ2-1, with 7 nucleotides matching TRBD2. V gave up 1 base and J gave up 0 bases; unmatched junction bases: 3. Germline CDR1 MGHRA, CDR2 YSYEKL. The CDR3 is 16 amino acids. The CDR3 here is CASSQASGSSYNEQFF. DNA of the CDR3: TGCGCCAGCAGCCAAGCTAGCGGAAGCTCCTACAATGAGCAGTTCTTC.

The sample holds a few counts of this clone. The J gene is TRBJ2-7, the V gene TRBV2; D gene unclear. This CDR3 is 13 amino acids long. The V end was cut by 3 bases, the J end by 6 bases, with 12 bases between. The germline CDR1 and CDR2 sequences are SNHLY and FYNNEI. This CDR3 reads CASSDFRSAEQYF. The CDR3, as DNA: TGTGCCAGCAGTGACTTCCGATCGGCCGAGCAGTACTTC.

The sample holds a few counts of this clone. The same CDR3 arises from other DNA sequences in this sample as well. The chain uses TRBV4-1 and TRBJ2-3; D unresolved. Germline V gene data show CDR1 as MGHRA and CDR2 as YSYEKL. V was trimmed by 0 bases and J by 1 base, leaving 2 bases between them. The CDR3 is 13 amino acids. The CDR3 spells CASSQERTDTQYF. CDR3 DNA sequence: TGCGCCAGCAGCCAAGAACGCACAGATACGCAGTATTTT.